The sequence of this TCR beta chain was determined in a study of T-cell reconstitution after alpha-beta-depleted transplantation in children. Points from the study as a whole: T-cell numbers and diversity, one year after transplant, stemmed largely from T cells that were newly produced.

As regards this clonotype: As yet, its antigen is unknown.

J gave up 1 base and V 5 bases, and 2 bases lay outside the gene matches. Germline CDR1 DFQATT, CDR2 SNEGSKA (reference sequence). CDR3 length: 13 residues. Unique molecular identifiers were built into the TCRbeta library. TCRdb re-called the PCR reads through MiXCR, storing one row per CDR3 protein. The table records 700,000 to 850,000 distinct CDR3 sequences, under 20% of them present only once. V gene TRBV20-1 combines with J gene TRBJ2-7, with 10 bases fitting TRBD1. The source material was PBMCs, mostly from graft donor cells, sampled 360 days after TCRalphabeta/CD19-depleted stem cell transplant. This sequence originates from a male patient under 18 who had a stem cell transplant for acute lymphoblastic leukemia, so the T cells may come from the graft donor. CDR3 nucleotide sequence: TGCAGTGCTTGGACAGGGGGATCCTACGAGCAGTACTTC. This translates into CSAWTGGSYEQYF.